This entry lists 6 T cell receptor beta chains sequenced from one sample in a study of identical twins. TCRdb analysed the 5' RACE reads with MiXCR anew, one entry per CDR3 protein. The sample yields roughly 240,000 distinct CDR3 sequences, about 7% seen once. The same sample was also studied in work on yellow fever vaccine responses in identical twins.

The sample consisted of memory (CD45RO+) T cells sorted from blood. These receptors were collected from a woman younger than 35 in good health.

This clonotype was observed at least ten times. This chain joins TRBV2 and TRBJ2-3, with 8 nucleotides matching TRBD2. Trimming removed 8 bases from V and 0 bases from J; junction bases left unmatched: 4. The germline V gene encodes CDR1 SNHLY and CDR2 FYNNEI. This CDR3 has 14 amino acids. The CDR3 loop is CASQGLVSTDTQYF. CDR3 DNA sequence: TGTGCCAGCCAGGGACTAGTGAGCACAGATACGCAGTATTTT.

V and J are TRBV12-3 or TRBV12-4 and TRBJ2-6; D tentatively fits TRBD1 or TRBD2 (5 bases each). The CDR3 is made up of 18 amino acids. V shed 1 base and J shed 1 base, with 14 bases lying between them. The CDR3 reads CASSLVLVEGSGANVLTF. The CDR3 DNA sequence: TGTGCCAGCAGTTTAGTTTTGGTAGAGGGGTCTGGGGCCAACGTCCTGACTTTC.

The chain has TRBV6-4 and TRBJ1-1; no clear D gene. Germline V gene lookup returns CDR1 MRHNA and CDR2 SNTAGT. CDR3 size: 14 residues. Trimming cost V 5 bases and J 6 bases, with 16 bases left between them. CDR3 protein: CASSYMEGSSEAFF. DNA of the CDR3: TGTGCCAGCAGTTATATGGAGGGCTCCTCTGAAGCTTTCTTT.

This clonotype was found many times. Here the CDR3 DNA reads TGCGCCAGCAGCCCAGCCCCGGGACAGGGCTCCTACGAGCAGTACTTC. Translation gives CASSPAPGQGSYEQYF. The genes are TRBV10-2 and TRBJ2-7, with TRBD1 matching 9 bases. CDR3 size: 16 residues. Per germline, CDR1 WSHSY and CDR2 SAAADI. The V segment lost 6 bases and the J segment 0 bases; nucleotides outside the gene matches: 9.

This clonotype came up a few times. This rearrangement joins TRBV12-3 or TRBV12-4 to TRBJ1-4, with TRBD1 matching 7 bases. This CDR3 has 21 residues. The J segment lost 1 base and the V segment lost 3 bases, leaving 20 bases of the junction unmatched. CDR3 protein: CASSFVRVLGQGVRTNEKLFF. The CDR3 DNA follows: TGTGCCAGCAGTTTTGTCCGCGTGTTAGGGCAGGGGGTAAGAACTAATGAAAAACTGTTTTTT.

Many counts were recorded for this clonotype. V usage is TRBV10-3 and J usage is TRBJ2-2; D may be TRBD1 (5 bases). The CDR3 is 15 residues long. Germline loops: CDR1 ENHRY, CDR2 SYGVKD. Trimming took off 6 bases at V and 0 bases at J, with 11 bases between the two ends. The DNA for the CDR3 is TGTGCCATCAGCAAAGACAGCGCGAACACCGGGGAGCTGTTTTTT. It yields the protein CAISKDSANTGELFF.